This T cell receptor (beta chain) derives from a study of cytotoxic CD8 clonotypes in ibrutinib-treated CLL. Across the study: A mean of around 260,000 productive templates and tens of thousands of productive rearrangements was obtained per sample.

General observations from the study: Pretreatment clonality was elevated relative to age-matched healthy donors and paralleled circulating CD8+ T-cell counts.

As for this clone: The antigen is not known.

Investigators sought sequencing depths of between 1 in 200,000 and 1 in 1 million T cells. Data came from immunoSEQ multiplex PCR; TCRdb stores just in-frame clones and leaves some out. Of 330,000 or so clones in the sample, around 66% were seen once. This sample comprised PBMCs, obtained after 36 months of ibrutinib treatment. This sequence originates from a human donor with chronic lymphocytic leukemia.

CDR3 DNA sequence: TGTGCCAGCAGCGTCCGGGGGGAGTACACCGGGGAGCTGTTTTTT. Protein: CASSVRGEYTGELFF. The V gene is TRBV9, the J gene TRBJ2-2, with TRBD2 matching over 7 bases. The V and J ends lost 2 bases and 3 bases, in that order; junction bases with no gene match: 4. The CDR3 runs to 15 residues. The V gene's germline CDR1 is SGDLS and CDR2 YYNGEE.